The 32 T cell receptor beta chains below all came from one sample that was sequenced in a study of blood T cell repertoires in COVID-19. Data came from immunoSEQ multiplex PCR; TCRdb stores just in-frame clones and leaves some out. This table has about 240,000 clones, approximately 86% appearing once. Sequencing was performed on PBMCs or T cells enriched from blood (not recorded which). The receptors originated from a woman in her 40s with acute COVID-19.

The chain has TRBV5-1 and TRBJ1-6; TRBD1 is a possible D gene (6 bases). The V gene lost 9 bases and the J gene lost 3 bases, with 10 bases spanning the gap. Germline V gene data show CDR1 as SGHRS and CDR2 as YFSETQ. CDR3 size: 13 residues. This chain's CDR3 is CATGDIYNSPLHF. The CDR3 DNA reads as TGCGCCACCGGGGACATCTATAATTCACCCCTCCACTTT.

This sequence joins TRBV5-4 and TRBJ1-6; TRBD1 matches 9 bases. CDR1 is SGHNT and CDR2 is YYREEE in the germline V gene (reference sequence). J lost 8 bases, V lost 0 bases, and 3 bases had no gene match. The CDR3 is 15 amino acids. The CDR3 DNA reads TGTGCCAGCAGCTTGGCGGGACAGGGCGATTCACCCCTCCACTTT. It is translated as CASSLAGQGDSPLHF.

The V and J genes are TRBV29-1 and TRBJ2-7; weak D call: TRBD1 (6 bases). This CDR3 is 11 amino acids long. Trimming shortened V by 6 bases and J by 5 bases, and 11 bases separated the two germline ends. Germline V gene lookup returns CDR1 SQVTM and CDR2 ANQGSEA. Here the CDR3 reads CSVVRGDEQYF. The CDR3 nucleotides read TGCAGCGTCGTCAGGGGCGACGAGCAGTACTTC.

The rearrangement links TRBV27 to TRBJ2-1; the match to TRBD2 covers 10 bases. The CDR3 is 16 amino acids. Germline CDR1 reads MNHEY; CDR2 reads SMNVEV (reference sequence). The J segment lost 7 bases and the V segment lost 7 bases, leaving 13 bases of the junction unmatched. The CDR3 sequence: CASNLIAGGPWNEQFF. CDR3 DNA sequence: TGTGCCAGCAACCTCATAGCGGGAGGCCCTTGGAATGAGCAGTTCTTC.

The V and J genes are TRBV28 and TRBJ2-3; no reliable D call. The germline gives CDR1 MDHEN, CDR2 SYDVKM. The V end lost 6 bases, the J end lost 2 bases, and 6 bases lay between the germline ends. There are 12 residues in the CDR3. CDR3 region: CASSPTTDTQYF. DNA for the CDR3: TGTGCCAGCAGCCCTACCACAGATACGCAGTATTTT.

Of note for this clone: At one boundary the junction diverges from the germline segment, which might be a read error. The chain combines TRBV7-7 with TRBJ2-2, with 8 positions matching TRBD2. The CDR3 is 17 residues long. Germline CDR1 SSHAT, CDR2 FNYEAQ (reference sequence). The CDR3 region is CASSLTPGLANTGELFF. The CDR3 nucleotides read TGTGCTAGCAGCTTAACCCCGGGACTAGCGAACACCGGGGAGCTGTTTTTT. Complete variable domain (other parts from reference TRBV7-7 and TRBJ2-2): GAGVSQSPRYKVTKRGQDVTLRCDPISSHATLYWYQQALGQGPEFLTYFNYEAQPDKSGLPSDRFSAERPEGSISTLTIQRTEQRDSAMYRCASSLTPGLANTGELFFGEGSRLTVL.

The rearrangement uses TRBV2 and TRBJ1-1; a possible D gene is TRBD1 (5 bases). Trimming took off 2 bases at V and 4 bases at J, with 14 bases between the two ends. Per the germline V gene, CDR1 is SNHLY and CDR2 is FYNNEI. This CDR3 comprises 15 residues. The chain's CDR3 is CASSEYRDRGTEAFF. The CDR3 DNA reads as TGTGCCAGCAGTGAATATAGGGATAGGGGCACTGAAGCTTTCTTT.

The chain employs TRBV6-5 and TRBJ1-3; D is undetermined. The V gene's germline CDR1 is MNHEY and CDR2 SVGAGI. Between the trimmed V and J ends, which lost 10 bases and 3 bases, there was a span of 19 bases. CDR3 length: 15 amino acids. The CDR3, as DNA: TGTGCCACCCAGAGGGAGGGTTTGGGTGGAAACACCATATATTTT. The encoded protein is CATQREGLGGNTIYF.

V and J are TRBV3-1 (or the pseudogene TRBV3-2) and TRBJ2-3; 12 positions match TRBD2. J gave up 4 bases and V 4 bases, and 6 bases lay outside the gene matches. Germline V CDR1 and CDR2: LGHDT, YNNKEL (reference sequence). The CDR3 has 16 amino acids. The CDR3 region is CASSPSASGRADTQYF. The DNA of the CDR3 is TGTGCCAGCAGCCCGAGCGCTAGCGGGAGGGCAGATACGCAGTATTTT.

This chain uses TRBV7-9 with TRBJ2-3; D gene uncertain. The V end lost 5 bases, the J end lost 5 bases, and 14 bases lay between the germline ends. The CDR3 has 14 amino acids. Germline values: CDR1 SEHNR, CDR2 FQNEAQ (reference sequence). The CDR3 bases are TGTGCCAGCAGCCCGGTACGAGATCTAGATACGCAGTATTTT. Amino acid sequence: CASSPVRDLDTQYF.

This clone occurred once. CDR3 in amino acids: CASSLGTGGNTEAFF. Written as DNA, the CDR3 is TGTGCCAGCAGCCTCGGGACAGGGGGGAACACTGAAGCTTTCTTT. The V call is TRBV4-2, the J call TRBJ1-1, with 11 bases that match TRBD1. Germline CDR1 reads LGHNA; CDR2 reads YNFKEQ. The V gene end was trimmed by 4 bases and the J gene end by 1 base; junction bases not matched to a gene: 2. The length of the CDR3 is 15 residues.

DNA of the CDR3: TGTGCCAGCAGCCAAAGGTGCAGGATATACTATGGCTACACCTTC. Its translation is CASSQRCRIYYGYTF. V is TRBV21-1 and J is TRBJ1-2; no check of the table's D call, TRBD1, against the DNA was made. TRBV21-1 is a pseudogene segment. This CDR3 is 15 amino acids long.

The chain links TRBV7-6 to TRBJ2-3; D perhaps matches TRBD2 (6 bases). This CDR3 spans 15 amino acids. Germline CDR1 SGHVS, CDR2 FNYEAQ. V was trimmed by 2 bases and J by 4 bases, leaving 13 bases between them. This CDR3 is CASSLSGSVSDTQYF. The CDR3 coding sequence is TGTGCCAGCAGCTTATCCGGGAGTGTATCAGATACGCAGTATTTT.

This chain uses TRBV27 with TRBJ2-7; weak D call: TRBD1 (6 bases). The V and J ends lost 2 bases and 0 bases respectively, with 17 bases between them. CDR3 length equals 17 residues. Germline V gene lookup returns CDR1 MNHEY and CDR2 SMNVEV (reference sequence). In nucleotides, the CDR3 is TGTGCCAGCAGTTTAGTTTCAAACACAGGGTACTCCTACGAGCAGTACTTC. Protein: CASSLVSNTGYSYEQYF.

Regarding this clone: Other DNA sequences in this specimen translate into the identical CDR3. The chain recombines TRBV14 with TRBJ2-7; 8 bases match TRBD2. Germline trimming cut 4 bases from V and 4 bases from J; bases unmatched to any gene: 3. The CDR3 has 13 amino acids. The germline V gene has CDR1 SGHDN and CDR2 FVKESK. CDR3 sequence: CASSPGLVYEQYF. The CDR3 DNA reads TGTGCCAGCAGCCCGGGACTAGTGTACGAGCAGTACTTC. Drawing the rest from reference TRBV14 and TRBJ2-7, the complete variable domain is EAGVTQFPSHSVIEKGQTVTLRCDPISGHDNLYWYRRVMGKEIKFLLHFVKESKQDESGMPNNRFLAERTGGTYSTLKVQPAELEDSGVYFCASSPGLVYEQYFGPGTRLTVT.

The rearrangement links TRBV24-1 to TRBJ2-2; 11 bases are shared with TRBD2. The CDR3 spans 19 residues. CDR1 and CDR2 (germline): KGHDR, SFDVKD. Trimming took 3 bases from V and 0 from J; bases not matched to a gene: 8. CDR3 loop: CATSDRSGTSGTNTGELFF. The CDR3 region has the DNA TGTGCCACCAGTGATCGGTCCGGGACTAGCGGTACGAACACCGGGGAGCTGTTTTTT.

This chain joins TRBV2 and TRBJ1-6; 8 bases agree with TRBD1. This CDR3 contains 16 residues. Germline trimming cut 2 bases from V and 8 bases from J; bases unmatched to any gene: 8. CDR1 is SNHLY, CDR2 FYNNEI, per germline. For the CDR3, the DNA is TGTGCCAGCAGTGAAAGAGACAGGGGAGAGTATTCACCCCTCCACTTT. Protein sequence: CASSERDRGEYSPLHF.

The chain combines TRBV19 with TRBJ1-1; maybe TRBD1 (6 bases). The CDR3 has 13 amino acids. Trimming shortened V by 7 bases and J by 0 bases, and 9 bases separated the two germline ends. From germline, CDR1 is LNHDA and CDR2 SQIVND (reference sequence). Written as DNA, the CDR3 is TGTGCCAGTACCAGGGACATGAACACTGAAGCTTTCTTT. Its translation: CASTRDMNTEAFF. Full variable domain (outside the CDR3, taken from reference TRBV19 and TRBJ1-1): DGGITQSPKYLFRKEGQNVTLSCEQNLNHDAMYWYRQDPGQGLRLIYYSQIVNDFQKGDIAEGYSVSREKKESFPLTVTSAQKNPTAFYLCASTRDMNTEAFFGQGTRLTVV.

The CDR3 DNA reads TGTGCCAGTAGTATTCCAGGGCTGGGTTCACCCCTCCACTTT. Translating gives CASSIPGLGSPLHF. The chain joins TRBV19 to TRBJ1-6; weak D call: TRBD1 (5 bases). Trimming took 3 bases from V and 9 from J, leaving 12 bases between them. This CDR3 spans 14 amino acids. Germline V CDR1 and CDR2: LNHDA, SQIVND (reference sequence).

This sequence joins TRBV10-3 and TRBJ1-3, with D possibly TRBD1 on 5 matching bases. The CDR3 has 16 amino acids. The V end lost 4 bases, the J end lost 1 base, and 14 bases lay between the germline ends. Germline loops: CDR1 ENHRY, CDR2 SYGVKD. CDR3 nucleotides: TGTGCCATCAGTGGCGGTGCAGGGCATTCTGGAAACACCATATATTTT. Translating it yields CAISGGAGHSGNTIYF.

The chain has TRBV11-3 and TRBJ2-5; maybe TRBD1 (6 bases). The CDR3 sequence is 14 residues long. Trimming removed 8 bases at V and 5 bases at J, with 18 bases between. The germline V gene encodes CDR1 SGHNT and CDR2 YENEEA. CDR3 sequence: CASGETGGVETQYF. In nucleotides, the CDR3 is TGTGCCAGCGGGGAGACAGGAGGAGTGGAGACCCAGTACTTC.

In its sample, this clone was seen once. The genes are TRBV7-9 and TRBJ2-7; possibly TRBD2 for D (6 bases). The CDR3 spans 15 residues. Germline CDR1 is SEHNR and CDR2 is FQNEAQ (reference sequence). V was shortened by 4 bases and J by 0 bases, with 13 bases between the two germline ends. The CDR3 here is CASSSPSGSSYEQYF. CDR3 coding DNA: TGTGCCAGCAGCTCCCCCTCCGGGAGCTCCTACGAGCAGTACTTC.

V and J are TRBV6-5 and TRBJ1-5; 10 bases line up with TRBD1. CDR1 and CDR2 (germline): MNHEY, SVGAGI. The ends lost 4 bases at V and 6 bases at J; junction bases unmatched: 6. This CDR3 has 15 residues. The CDR3 loop reads CASSWNRDRGQPQHF. The CDR3 nucleotides read TGTGCCAGCAGTTGGAACCGGGACAGGGGTCAGCCCCAGCATTTT.

V usage is TRBV5-4 and J usage is TRBJ1-6; 7 bases map to TRBD1. The junction had 7 bases not matched to a gene; V was cut back by 4 bases and J by 6 bases. Germline loops: CDR1 SGHNT, CDR2 YYREEE (reference sequence). This CDR3 is built from 15 residues. CDR3 nucleotides: TGTGCCAGCAGCCAGGGGCAGGGGGGTAATTCACCCCTCCACTTT. This sequence encodes CASSQGQGGNSPLHF.

The rearrangement links TRBV30 to TRBJ2-1; 7 nucleotides match TRBD2. Unmatched junction bases numbered 19, after V lost 3 bases and J lost 8 bases. The CDR3 is made up of 17 amino acids. The germline V gene encodes CDR1 GTSNPN and CDR2 SVGIG (reference sequence). CDR3 in amino acids: CAWSLGAGKDFVDEQFF. The CDR3 DNA follows: TGTGCCTGGAGCCTGGGAGCGGGAAAGGATTTTGTCGATGAGCAGTTCTTC.

The chain employs TRBV10-2 and TRBJ1-2; possibly TRBD1 for D (5 bases). The CDR3 sequence is 15 residues long. Germline V gene lookup returns CDR1 WSHSY and CDR2 SAAADI. Trimming left V 4 bases short and J 5 bases short, with 17 bases between. Here the CDR3 reads CASSGLRDYVYGYTF. The CDR3 DNA follows: TGCGCCAGCAGTGGGCTACGGGACTACGTTTATGGCTACACCTTC.

This chain links TRBV21-1 with TRBJ2-1; the table's TRBD2 call for D was not verified on the DNA. TRBV21-1 is a listed pseudogene. CDR3 length: 18 residues. The CDR3 coding sequence is TGTGCCAGCAGCACATCCGGGACTAGCGGGAGGCCTTTCAATGAGCAGTTCTTC. Amino acid sequence: CASSTSGTSGRPFNEQFF.

There are a few counts of this clone. The rearrangement uses TRBV29-1 and TRBJ2-1; 8 bases align to TRBD2. V shed 1 base and J 1 base; nucleotides not matched to a gene: 6. CDR1 and CDR2 from the germline V gene are SQVTM and ANQGSEA. The CDR3 totals 16 residues. The CDR3 sequence is CSVEGGLGKSYNEQFF. For the CDR3, the DNA is TGCAGCGTTGAAGGGGGACTAGGGAAGTCCTACAATGAGCAGTTCTTC.

The V call is TRBV28, the J call TRBJ2-7; the D gene is possibly TRBD1 (5 bases). Germline loops: CDR1 MDHEN, CDR2 SYDVKM. The CDR3 covers 13 residues. Trimming pared 3 bases from V and 2 bases from J, leaving 8 bases between. CDR3 protein: CASSLRQPYEQYF. The CDR3 DNA reads TGTGCCAGCAGTTTGCGACAGCCCTACGAGCAGTACTTC.

The rearrangement joins TRBV3-1 (or the pseudogene TRBV3-2) to TRBJ1-6, with a tentative D call TRBD1 (6 bases). Trimming pared 0 bases from V and 10 bases from J, leaving 10 bases between. CDR1 and CDR2 (germline): LGHDT, YNNKEL (reference sequence). This CDR3 has 14 residues. CDR3 amino acids: CASSQDRGGSPLHF. The CDR3 DNA sequence: TGTGCCAGCAGCCAAGACAGGGGCGGATCACCCCTCCACTTT.

This clone was found a few times. The chain links TRBV21-1 to TRBJ1-1; TRBD1, as called in the table, went unchecked against the DNA. TRBV21-1 is a listed pseudogene. The CDR3 is 12 residues long. CDR3 in amino acids: CASSGYRAGAFF. In DNA, the CDR3 is TGTGCCAGCAGCGGCTACAGGGCCGGAGCTTTCTTT.

The chain links TRBV5-4 to TRBJ2-7; D possibly corresponds to TRBD2 (6 bases). Germline CDR1 is SGHNT and CDR2 is YYREEE (reference sequence). V dropped 0 bases and J dropped 6 bases, with 16 bases sitting between them. There are 15 residues in the CDR3. CDR3 sequence (DNA): TGTGCCAGCAGCTTGGTCTCGGGAGTTCCCGGCGAGCAGTACTTC. This sequence encodes CASSLVSGVPGEQYF.